This T cell receptor beta chain was identified in a study of post-analysis software for immune sequencing data. In the study overall: Several disease courses (relapsing-remitting, secondary progressive and progressive-relapsing) of multiple sclerosis were included.

The TCR beta cDNA libraries contained unique molecular identifiers. T cells numbering about 0.85 to 11 million gave rise to roughly 0.5 million cDNA molecules. TCRdb re-analysed the PCR reads in MiXCR, keeping a single row per CDR3 protein. Among a few hundred thousand distinct CDR3 sequences listed, less than 40% were seen once. General observations from the study: There was significantly lower normalized Chao1 diversity in multiple sclerosis patients than in controls. Pronounced co-clustering by F measure was evident among identically batched samples. In patients, TRBV5-6, TRBV5-1 and TRBV20-1 belonged to roughly five TRBV segments found more frequently than in controls.

A word on this clonotype: What it binds is not known.

Germline assignment: CDR1 SQVTM and CDR2 ANQGSEA. The CDR3 runs 14 residues. Trimming removed 4 bases from V and 3 bases from J; junction bases left unmatched: 8. The V and J genes are TRBV29-1 and TRBJ2-7, with TRBD1 matching 8 bases. Sequenced: blood. This clonotype originated in a girl younger than 18 with multiple sclerosis. In DNA form, the CDR3 reads TGCAGCGTTGCGTTAGGACAGGGACGCTACGAGCAGTACTTC. The encoded protein is CSVALGQGRYEQYF.